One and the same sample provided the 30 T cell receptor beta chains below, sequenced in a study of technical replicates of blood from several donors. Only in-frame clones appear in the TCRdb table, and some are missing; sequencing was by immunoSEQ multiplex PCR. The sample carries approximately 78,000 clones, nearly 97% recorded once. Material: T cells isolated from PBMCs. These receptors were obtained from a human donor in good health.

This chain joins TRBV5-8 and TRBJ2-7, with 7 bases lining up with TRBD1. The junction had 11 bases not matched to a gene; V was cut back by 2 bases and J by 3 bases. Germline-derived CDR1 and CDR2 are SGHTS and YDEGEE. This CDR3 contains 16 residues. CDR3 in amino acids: CASSLEPGTDFYEQYF. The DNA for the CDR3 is TGTGCCAGCAGCTTAGAGCCCGGGACAGATTTCTACGAGCAGTACTTC.

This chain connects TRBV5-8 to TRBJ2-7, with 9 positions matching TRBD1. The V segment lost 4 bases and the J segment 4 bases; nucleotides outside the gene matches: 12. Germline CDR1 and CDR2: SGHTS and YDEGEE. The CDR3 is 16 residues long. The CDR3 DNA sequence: TGTGCCAGCAGCGCGGAAACCGGGACAGGGAGGTACGAGCAGTACTTC. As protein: CASSAETGTGRYEQYF.

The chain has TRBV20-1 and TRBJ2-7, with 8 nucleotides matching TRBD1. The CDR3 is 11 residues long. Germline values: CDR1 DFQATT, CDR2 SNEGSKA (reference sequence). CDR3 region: CAPGQAYEQYF. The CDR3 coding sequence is TGCGCCCCGGGACAGGCCTACGAGCAGTACTTC.

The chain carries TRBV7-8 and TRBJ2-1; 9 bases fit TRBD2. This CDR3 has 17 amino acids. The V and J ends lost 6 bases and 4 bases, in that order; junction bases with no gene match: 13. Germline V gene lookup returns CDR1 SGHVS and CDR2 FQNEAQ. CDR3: CASSPRLAGATYNEQFF. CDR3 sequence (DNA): TGTGCCAGCAGTCCAAGGTTAGCGGGGGCCACGTACAATGAGCAGTTCTTC. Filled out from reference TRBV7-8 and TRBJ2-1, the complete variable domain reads GAGVSQSPRYKVAKRGQDVALRCDPISGHVSLFWYQQALGQGPEFLTYFQNEAQLDKSGLPSDRFFAERPEGSVSTLKIQRTQQEDSAVYLCASSPRLAGATYNEQFFGPGTRLTVL.

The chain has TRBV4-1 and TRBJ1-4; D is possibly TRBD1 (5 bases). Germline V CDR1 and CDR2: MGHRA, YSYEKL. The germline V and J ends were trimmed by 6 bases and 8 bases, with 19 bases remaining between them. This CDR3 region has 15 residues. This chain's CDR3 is CASSSTGFVIEKLFF. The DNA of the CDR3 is TGCGCCAGCAGTTCTACAGGTTTTGTGATAGAAAAACTGTTTTTT.

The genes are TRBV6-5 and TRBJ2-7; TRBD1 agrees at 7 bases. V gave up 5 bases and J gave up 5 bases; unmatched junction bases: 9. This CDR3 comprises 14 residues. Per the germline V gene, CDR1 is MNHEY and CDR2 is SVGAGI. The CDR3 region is CASSPINRGHEQYF. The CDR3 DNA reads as TGTGCCAGCAGTCCTATAAACAGGGGCCACGAGCAGTACTTC.

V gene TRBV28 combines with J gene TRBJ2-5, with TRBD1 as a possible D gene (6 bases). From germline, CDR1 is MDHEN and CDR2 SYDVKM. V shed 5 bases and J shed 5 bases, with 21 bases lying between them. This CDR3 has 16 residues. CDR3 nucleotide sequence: TGTGCCAGCAGTAGGGGGTCGGGAACCTTCGGCGAGACCCAGTACTTC. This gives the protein CASSRGSGTFGETQYF.

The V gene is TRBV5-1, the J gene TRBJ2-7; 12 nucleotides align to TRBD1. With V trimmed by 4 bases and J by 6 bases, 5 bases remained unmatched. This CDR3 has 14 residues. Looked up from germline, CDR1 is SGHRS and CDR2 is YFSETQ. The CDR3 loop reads CASSTGTGGGEQYF. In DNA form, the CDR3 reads TGCGCCAGCAGCACAGGGACAGGGGGCGGCGAGCAGTACTTC.

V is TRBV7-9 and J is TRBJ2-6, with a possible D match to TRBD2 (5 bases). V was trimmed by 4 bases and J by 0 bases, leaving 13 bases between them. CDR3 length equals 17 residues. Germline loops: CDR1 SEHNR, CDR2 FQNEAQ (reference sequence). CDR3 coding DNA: TGTGCCAGCAGCTCCATAGAGCGGCTCTCTGGGGCCAACGTCCTGACTTTC. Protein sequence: CASSSIERLSGANVLTF.

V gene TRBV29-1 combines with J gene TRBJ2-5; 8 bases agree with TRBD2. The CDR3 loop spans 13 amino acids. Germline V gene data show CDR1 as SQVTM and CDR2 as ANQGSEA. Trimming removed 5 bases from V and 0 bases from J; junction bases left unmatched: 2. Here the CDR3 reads CSVIAGYQETQYF. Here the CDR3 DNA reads TGCAGCGTTATAGCGGGGTACCAAGAGACCCAGTACTTC.

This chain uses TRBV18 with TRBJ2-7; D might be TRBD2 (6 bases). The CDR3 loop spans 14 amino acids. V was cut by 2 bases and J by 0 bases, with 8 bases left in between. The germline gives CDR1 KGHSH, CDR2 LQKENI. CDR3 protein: CASSPIGSSYEQYF. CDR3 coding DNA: TGTGCCAGCTCACCAATCGGGAGCTCCTACGAGCAGTACTTC.

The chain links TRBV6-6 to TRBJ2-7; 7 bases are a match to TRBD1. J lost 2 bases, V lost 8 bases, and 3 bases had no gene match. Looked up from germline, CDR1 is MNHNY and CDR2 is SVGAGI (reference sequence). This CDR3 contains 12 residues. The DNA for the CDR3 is TGTGCCAGCCAGGGACAGACCTACGAGCAGTACTTC. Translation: CASQGQTYEQYF.

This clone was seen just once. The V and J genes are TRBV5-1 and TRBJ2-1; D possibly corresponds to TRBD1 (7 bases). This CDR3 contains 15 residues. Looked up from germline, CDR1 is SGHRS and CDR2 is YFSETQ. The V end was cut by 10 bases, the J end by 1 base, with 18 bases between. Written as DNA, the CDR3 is TGCGCCCCTGCGGGGACAGATCTGTCCTACAATGAGCAGTTCTTC. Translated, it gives CAPAGTDLSYNEQFF.

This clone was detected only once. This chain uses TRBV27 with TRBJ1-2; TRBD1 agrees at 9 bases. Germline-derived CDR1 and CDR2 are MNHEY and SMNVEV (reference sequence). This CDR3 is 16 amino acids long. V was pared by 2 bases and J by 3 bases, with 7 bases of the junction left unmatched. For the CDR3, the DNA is TGTGCCAGCAGTTTACCCCGACAGGGGGTCCACTATGGCTACACCTTC. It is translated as CASSLPRQGVHYGYTF.

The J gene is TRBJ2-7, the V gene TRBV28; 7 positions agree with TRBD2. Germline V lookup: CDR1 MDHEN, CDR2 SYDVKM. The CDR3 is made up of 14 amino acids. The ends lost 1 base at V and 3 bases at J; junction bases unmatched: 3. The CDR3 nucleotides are TGTGCCAGCAGTTTATTCTCGGGGGGCTACGAGCAGTACTTC. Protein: CASSLFSGGYEQYF. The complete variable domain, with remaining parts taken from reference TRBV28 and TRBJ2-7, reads DVKVTQSSRYLVKRTGEKVFLECVQDMDHENMFWYRQDPGLGLRLIYFSYDVKMKEKGDIPEGYSVSREKKERFSLILESASTNQTSMYLCASSLFSGGYEQYFGPGTRLTVT.

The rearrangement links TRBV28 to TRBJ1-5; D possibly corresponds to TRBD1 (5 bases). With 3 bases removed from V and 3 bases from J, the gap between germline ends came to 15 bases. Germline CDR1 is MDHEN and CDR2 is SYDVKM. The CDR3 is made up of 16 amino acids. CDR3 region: CASSLSRSGHNQPQHF. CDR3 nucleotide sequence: TGTGCCAGCAGTTTGTCAAGGTCAGGACACAATCAGCCCCAGCATTTT.

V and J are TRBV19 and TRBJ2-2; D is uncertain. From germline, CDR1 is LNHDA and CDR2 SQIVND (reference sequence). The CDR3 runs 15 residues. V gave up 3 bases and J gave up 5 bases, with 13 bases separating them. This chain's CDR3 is CASSIVGQATGELFF. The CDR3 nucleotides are TGTGCCAGTAGTATCGTAGGTCAGGCTACCGGGGAGCTGTTTTTT.

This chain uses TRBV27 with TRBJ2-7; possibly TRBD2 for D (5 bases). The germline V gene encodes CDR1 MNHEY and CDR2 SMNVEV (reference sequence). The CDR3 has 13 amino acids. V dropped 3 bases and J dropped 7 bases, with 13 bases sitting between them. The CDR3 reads CASSLARAGEQYF. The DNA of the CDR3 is TGTGCCAGCAGTTTGGCGAGGGCCGGAGAGCAGTACTTC.

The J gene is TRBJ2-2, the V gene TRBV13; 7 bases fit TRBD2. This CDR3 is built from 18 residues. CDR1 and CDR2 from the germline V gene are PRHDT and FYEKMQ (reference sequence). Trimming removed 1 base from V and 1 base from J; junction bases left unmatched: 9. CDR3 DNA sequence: TGTGCCAGCAGCTTAGACGGCGGGAGCCATCGGAACACCGGGGAGCTGTTTTTT. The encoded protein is CASSLDGGSHRNTGELFF.

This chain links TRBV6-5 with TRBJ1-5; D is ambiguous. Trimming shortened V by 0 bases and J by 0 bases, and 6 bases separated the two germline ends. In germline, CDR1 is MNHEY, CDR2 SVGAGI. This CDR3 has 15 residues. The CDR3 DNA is TGTGCCAGCAGTTACTCGAGGAGTAGCAATCAGCCCCAGCATTTT. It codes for CASSYSRSSNQPQHF.

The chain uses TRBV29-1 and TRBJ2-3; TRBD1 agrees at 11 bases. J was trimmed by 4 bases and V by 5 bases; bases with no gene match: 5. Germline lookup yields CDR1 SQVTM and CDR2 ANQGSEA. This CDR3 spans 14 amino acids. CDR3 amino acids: CSVPGTGGADTQYF. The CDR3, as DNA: TGCAGCGTTCCTGGGACAGGGGGAGCAGATACGCAGTATTTT.

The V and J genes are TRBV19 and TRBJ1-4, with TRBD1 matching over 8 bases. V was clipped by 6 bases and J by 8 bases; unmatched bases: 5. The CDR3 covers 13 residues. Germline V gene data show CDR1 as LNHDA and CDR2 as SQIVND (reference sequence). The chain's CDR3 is CASSGQGPEKLFF. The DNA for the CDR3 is TGTGCCAGTAGCGGACAGGGCCCAGAAAAACTGTTTTTT.

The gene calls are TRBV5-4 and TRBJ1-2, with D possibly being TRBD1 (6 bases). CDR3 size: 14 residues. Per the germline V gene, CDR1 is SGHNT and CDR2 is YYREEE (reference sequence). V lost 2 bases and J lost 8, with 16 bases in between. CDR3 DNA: TGTGCCAGCAGCTTAGGGGACAAATTACAGGGCTACACCTTC. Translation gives CASSLGDKLQGYTF. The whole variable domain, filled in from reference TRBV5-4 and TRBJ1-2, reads ETGVTQSPTHLIKTRGQQVTLRCSSQSGHNTVSWYQQALGQGPQFIFQYYREEENGRGNFPPRFSGLQFPNYSSELNVNALELDDSALYLCASSLGDKLQGYTFGSGTRLTVV.

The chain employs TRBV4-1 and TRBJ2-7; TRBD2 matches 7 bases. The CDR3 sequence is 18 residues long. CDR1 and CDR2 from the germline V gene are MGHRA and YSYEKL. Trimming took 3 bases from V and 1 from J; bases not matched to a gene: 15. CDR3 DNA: TGCGCCAGCAGCCACCTGGGAGGGTTGGGGACCAGATCCTACGAGCAGTACTTC. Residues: CASSHLGGLGTRSYEQYF.

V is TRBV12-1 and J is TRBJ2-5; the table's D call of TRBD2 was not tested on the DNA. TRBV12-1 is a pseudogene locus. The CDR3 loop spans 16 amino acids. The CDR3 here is CASSRMTSGGGETQYF. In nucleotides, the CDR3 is TGTGCCAGCAGCCGAATGACTAGCGGGGGGGGAGAGACCCAGTACTTC.

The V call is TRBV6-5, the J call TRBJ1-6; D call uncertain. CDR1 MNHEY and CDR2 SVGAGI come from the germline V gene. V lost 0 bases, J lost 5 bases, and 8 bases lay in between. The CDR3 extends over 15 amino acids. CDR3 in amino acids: CASSYSTRNNSPLHF. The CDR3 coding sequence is TGTGCCAGCAGTTACTCGACGAGGAATAATTCACCCCTCCACTTT.

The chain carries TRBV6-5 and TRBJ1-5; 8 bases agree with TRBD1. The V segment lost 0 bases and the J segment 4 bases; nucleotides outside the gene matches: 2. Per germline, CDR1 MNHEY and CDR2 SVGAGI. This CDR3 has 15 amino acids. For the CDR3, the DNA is TGTGCCAGCAGTTACTCGGACAGGGCTAATCAGCCCCAGCATTTT. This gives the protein CASSYSDRANQPQHF.

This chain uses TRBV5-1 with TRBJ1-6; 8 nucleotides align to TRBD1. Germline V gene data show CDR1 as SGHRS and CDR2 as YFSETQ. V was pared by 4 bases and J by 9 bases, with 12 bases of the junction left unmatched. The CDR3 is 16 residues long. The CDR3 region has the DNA TGCGCCAGCAGCGTGGGACAGGACCCCGGTTTTTCACCCCTCCACTTT. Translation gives CASSVGQDPGFSPLHF. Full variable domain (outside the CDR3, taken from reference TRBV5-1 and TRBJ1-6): KAGVTQTPRYLIKTRGQQVTLSCSPISGHRSVSWYQQTPGQGLQFLFEYFSETQRNKGNFPGRFSGRQFSNSRSEMNVSTLELGDSALYLCASSVGQDPGFSPLHFGNGTRLTVT.

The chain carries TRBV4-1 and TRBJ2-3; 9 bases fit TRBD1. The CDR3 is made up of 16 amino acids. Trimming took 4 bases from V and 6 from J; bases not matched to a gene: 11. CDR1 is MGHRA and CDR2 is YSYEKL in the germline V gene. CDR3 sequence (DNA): TGCGCCAGCAGCCGAGGACAGGGGCGGGTTTTGGATACGCAGTATTTT. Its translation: CASSRGQGRVLDTQYF.

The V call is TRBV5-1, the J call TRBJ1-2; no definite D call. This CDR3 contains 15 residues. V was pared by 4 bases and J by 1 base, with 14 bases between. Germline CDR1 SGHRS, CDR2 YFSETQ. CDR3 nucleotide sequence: TGCGCCAGCAGCCCCGGTGAGGGTGATAACTATGGCTACACCTTC. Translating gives CASSPGEGDNYGYTF.